The clone carrying this T cell receptor beta chain occurred once. Its antigen remains unidentified. These data originate in a study of a mutant IDH1 vaccine in newly diagnosed glioma. Trimming removed 6 bases at V and 0 bases at J, with 11 bases between. This CDR3 has 15 amino acids. Per the germline V gene, CDR1 is SGHTA and CDR2 is FQGNSA. Whole-study findings and limits: Among all patients, vaccine-induced immune responses occurred in around 93%.

Time point given: week 35, safety follow-up. Each dose delivered 300 ug of mutant IDH1 20-mer peptide subcutaneously with imiquimod. Clones were sequenced by immunoSEQ multiplex PCR, and TCRdb holds only the in-frame ones, with some missing. Of tens of thousands of clones in the sample, roughly nine tenths are singletons; the top ten hold 1.5% to 2%. The sequenced sample was PBMCs, obtained from a glioma patient whose treatment included an IDH1 peptide vaccine. The chain employs TRBV7-2 and TRBJ1-4, with D maybe TRBD1 (5 bases). This TCR was sampled from a man aged 35-49 years with glioma. CDR3 loop: CASRRDGATNEKLFF. CDR3 nucleotides: TGTGCCAGCAGGAGGGACGGTGCAACTAATGAAAAACTGTTTTTT.